Listed below are T cell receptor beta chains from one sample, sequenced in a study of T cell responses to AZD1222 COVID-19 vaccine. The data were produced by immunoSEQ multiplex PCR, yet TCRdb's version contains in-frame clones alone and is incomplete. The data hold around 140,000 clones, with 70% to 90% observed a single time. Sequencing was performed on peripheral blood, taken 28 days after the second dose of the MenACWY control vaccine. The receptors were sampled from an adult who received the MenACWY meningococcal vaccine as a control. Both conserved end residues are part of each CDR3. D genes are given only for firm matches.

>NA|TRBV18|TRBJ1-1
CASSPGNTEAFF
>TRBD1|TRBV7-9|TRBJ1-3
CASSFFSGTGSSGNTIYF
>TRBD1|TRBV5-5|TRBJ1-3
CASSWDSLPGNTIYF
>NA|TRBV11-2|TRBJ1-1
CASSYQELYTEAFF
>NA|TRBV7-2|TRBJ2-3
CASSIARGGADTQYF
>TRBD2|TRBV14|TRBJ2-1
CASKRAGGTYNEQFF
>NA|TRBV11-2|TRBJ2-3
CASSLASARLARREDTQYF
>NA|TRBV28|TRBJ1-1
CASSPGSTEAFF
>NA|TRBV11-2|TRBJ1-4
CASSLGVRNEKLFF
>NA|TRBV6-5|TRBJ1-5
CASRGTGLNQPQHF
>TRBD2|TRBV5-6|TRBJ2-2
CASSLVGLAGAGELFF
>TRBD2|TRBV5-1|TRBJ2-5
CASSSSGTSGRGGETQYF
>NA|TRBV18|TRBJ2-1
CASSRDRTYNEQFF
>NA|TRBV7-2|TRBJ1-1
CASSLDPGLNTEAFF
>TRBD2|TRBV19|TRBJ2-3
CASSIGGASSHDTQYF
>NA|TRBV18|TRBJ1-1
CASSPAGGKDTEAFF
>TRBD1|TRBV27|TRBJ2-7
CASRPGQGNYEQYF
>NA|TRBV4-3|TRBJ2-1
CASSQVRASNEQFF
>NA|TRBV27|TRBJ1-5
CASSLSWGLNQPQHF
>TRBD1|TRBV4-1|TRBJ1-2
CASSQARGRRQGLNYGYTF
>NA|TRBV5-1|TRBJ1-5
CASSLEGRDSNQPQHF
>NA|TRBV14|TRBJ2-1
CASSRITGGSSYNEQFF
>NA|TRBV6-5|TRBJ1-4
CASSYSRTNEKLFF
>NA|TRBV27|TRBJ2-7
CASSLSPGGLEQYF
>TRBD2|TRBV13|TRBJ2-7
CASSLDSGSHEQYF
>NA|TRBV3-1/TRBV3-2|TRBJ1-6
CASSQYGGNSPLHF
>NA|TRBV6-2/TRBV6-3|TRBJ1-1
CASSYFTGPSGAFF
>NA|TRBV2|TRBJ1-2
CASSGHLQPNYGYTF
>TRBD2|TRBV5-6|TRBJ2-1
CASSLTSGSGDEQFF
>TRBD2|TRBV5-1|TRBJ2-7
CASTTKTSGSEQYF
>NA|TRBV9|TRBJ2-5
CASSVTLRGVYETQYF
>NA|TRBV2|TRBJ1-5
CASSADSGSNQPQHF
>NA|TRBV6-5|TRBJ2-5
CASRTHSGQETQYF
>NA|TRBV30|TRBJ1-3
CACPGYSGNTIYF
>NA|TRBV14|TRBJ1-2
CASSQDYYTSGYTF
>NA|TRBV4-1|TRBJ2-1
CASSQEEGTKRDEQFF
>NA|TRBV29-1|TRBJ2-5
CSVERLAETQYF
>NA|TRBV3-1/TRBV3-2|TRBJ1-2
CASSQRSSNYGYTF
>NA|TRBV24-1|TRBJ2-5
CATSEALPETQYF
>NA|TRBV30|TRBJ1-1
CAWSVPGNTEAFF
>NA|TRBV5-5|TRBJ2-3
CASSNSRASDTQYF
>TRBD1|TRBV25-1|TRBJ1-6
CASSDTGGNSPLHF